This T cell receptor beta chain was obtained from a study of response to subunit inactivated influenza vaccine listed by TCRdb under 2018. In the study overall: The study used deep quantitative T cell receptor repertoire profiling to track responses to a trivalent subunit inactivated influenza vaccine.

Library preparation employed RT-PCR. These reads were obtained on an Illumina HiSeq 2500. TCRdb itself trimmed the public reads at Q25 with fastp, ran MiXCR and retained productive beta chains. Entries are consolidated by CDR3 protein sequence, retaining the most common genes and DNA. This sample lists 450,000 to 550,000 distinct CDR3 sequences; about 25% were detected once. The ten largest clones represent about 1.9% of the sample. This clonotype showed up just a few times. The antigen it recognizes is unknown. Base qualities were left out, and no much larger clone turns up one base away. The germline V gene specifies MNHEY as CDR1 and SVGAGI as CDR2. The germline ends are 10 bases apart after V is trimmed by 2 bases and J by 2 bases. The cysteine opens and the phenylalanine closes a CDR3 of 14 amino acids. The DNA shown is the 42-base CDR3, in frame from base 1. The research as a whole found: According to the authors, only a limited number of new T cells may be recruited by each seasonal influenza vaccination.

The rearranged chain carries TRBV6-5 and TRBJ2-7; too little of a D gene remains to name it. This TCR was recovered from a man aged 45-65 years who received an inactivated influenza vaccine. Donor details come from another sample of the same person, matched by shared clones. The sample in question was CD4+ T cells sorted from PBMCs, obtained around 5 days after vaccination. The nucleotide sequence reads as follows: TGTGCCAGCAGTTACCTGGACGGACCCTACGAGCAGTACTTC. The resulting protein is CASSYLDGPYEQYF.